This T cell receptor beta chain was identified during a study of blood T cell repertoires in COVID-19. Clones were read by immunoSEQ multiplex PCR, and TCRdb kept only the in-frame ones, dropping some. The sample carries about 61,000 clones, 88% recorded once. Germline CDR1 and CDR2: SGHKS and YYEKEE (reference sequence). Trimming removed 1 base at V and 0 bases at J, with 20 bases between. The CDR3 covers 19 residues. The sequencing sample was made of peripheral blood. The chain is built from TRBV5-5 and TRBJ2-1, with a possible D match to TRBD2 (6 bases). The sequence came from a woman aged 50 to 60 with active or convalescent COVID-19. The CDR3 sequence is CASSLTRERLLGSYNEQFF. CDR3 sequence (DNA): TGTGCCAGCAGCTTGACACGGGAGCGACTATTGGGCTCCTACAATGAGCAGTTCTTC.